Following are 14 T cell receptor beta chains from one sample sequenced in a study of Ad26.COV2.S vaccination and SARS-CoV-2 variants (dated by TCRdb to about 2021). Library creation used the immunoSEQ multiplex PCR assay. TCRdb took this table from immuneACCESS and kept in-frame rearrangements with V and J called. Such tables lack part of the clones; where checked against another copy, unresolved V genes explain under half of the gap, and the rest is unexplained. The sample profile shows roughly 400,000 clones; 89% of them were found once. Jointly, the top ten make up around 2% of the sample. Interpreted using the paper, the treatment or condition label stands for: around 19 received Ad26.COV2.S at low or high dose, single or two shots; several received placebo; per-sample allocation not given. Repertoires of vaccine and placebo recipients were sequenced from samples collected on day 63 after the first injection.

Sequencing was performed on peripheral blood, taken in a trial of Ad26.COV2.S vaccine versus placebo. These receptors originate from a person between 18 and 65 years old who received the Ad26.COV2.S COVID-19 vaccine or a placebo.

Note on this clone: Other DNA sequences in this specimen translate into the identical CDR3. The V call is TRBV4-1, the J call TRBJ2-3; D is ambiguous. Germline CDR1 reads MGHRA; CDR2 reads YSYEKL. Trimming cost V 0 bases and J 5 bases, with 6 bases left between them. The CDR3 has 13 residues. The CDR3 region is CASSQETGDTQYF. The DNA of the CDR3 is TGCGCCAGCAGCCAAGAGACTGGAGATACGCAGTATTTT.

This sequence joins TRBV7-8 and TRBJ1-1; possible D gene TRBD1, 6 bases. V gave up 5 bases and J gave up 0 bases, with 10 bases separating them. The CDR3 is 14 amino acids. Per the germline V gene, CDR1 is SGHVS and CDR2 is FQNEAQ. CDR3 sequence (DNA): TGTGCCAGCAGCCCCGACAGGCTGAACACTGAAGCTTTCTTT. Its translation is CASSPDRLNTEAFF.

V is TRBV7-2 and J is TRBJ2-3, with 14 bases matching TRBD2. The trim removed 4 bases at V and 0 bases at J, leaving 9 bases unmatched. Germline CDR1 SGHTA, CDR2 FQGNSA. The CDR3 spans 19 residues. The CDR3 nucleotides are TGTGCCAGCAGCTCCTCCGGGACTAGCGGGAGTGGGAGCACAGATACGCAGTATTTT. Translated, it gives CASSSSGTSGSGSTDTQYF.

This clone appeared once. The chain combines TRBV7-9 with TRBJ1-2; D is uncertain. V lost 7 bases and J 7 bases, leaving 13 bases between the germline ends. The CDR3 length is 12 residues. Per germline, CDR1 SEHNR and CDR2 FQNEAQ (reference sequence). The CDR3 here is CASTPVSAGYTF. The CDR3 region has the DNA TGTGCCAGCACCCCAGTTTCCGCTGGCTACACCTTC. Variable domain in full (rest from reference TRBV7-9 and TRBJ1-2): DTGVSQNPRHKITKRGQNVTFRCDPISEHNRLYWYRQTLGQGPEFLTYFQNEAQLEKSRLLSDRFSAERPKGSFSTLEIQRTEQGDSAMYLCASTPVSAGYTFGSGTRLTVV.

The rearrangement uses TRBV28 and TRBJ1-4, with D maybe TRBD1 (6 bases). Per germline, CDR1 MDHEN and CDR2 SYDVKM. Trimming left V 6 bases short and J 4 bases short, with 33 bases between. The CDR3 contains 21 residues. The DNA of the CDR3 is TGTGCCAGCAGCCACCAAGGGGGTAGTCCCACGAGTGGAGATTATAATGAAAAACTGTTTTTT. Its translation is CASSHQGGSPTSGDYNEKLFF.

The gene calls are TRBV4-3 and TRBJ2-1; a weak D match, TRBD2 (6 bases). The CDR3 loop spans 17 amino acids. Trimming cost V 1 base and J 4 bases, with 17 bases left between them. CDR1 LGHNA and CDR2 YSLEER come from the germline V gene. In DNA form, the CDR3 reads TGCGCCAGCAGCCAAGGGCCGGGACTGGCTCTATACAATGAGCAGTTCTTC. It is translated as CASSQGPGLALYNEQFF.

The DNA of the CDR3 is TGTGCCAGCAGTGAATGGGGAGGCTATGGCTACACCTTC. This sequence encodes CASSEWGGYGYTF. This chain links TRBV6-1 with TRBJ1-2; no definite D call. The germline CDR1 and CDR2 sequences are MNHNS and SASEGT. There are 13 residues in the CDR3. V was shortened by 2 bases and J by 4 bases, with 8 bases between the two germline ends.

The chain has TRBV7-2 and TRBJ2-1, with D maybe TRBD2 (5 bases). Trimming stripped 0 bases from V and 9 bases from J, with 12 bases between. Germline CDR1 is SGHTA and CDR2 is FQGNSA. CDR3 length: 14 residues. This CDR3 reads CASSLATRAGEQFF. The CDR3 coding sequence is TGTGCCAGCAGCTTAGCGACGAGGGCGGGTGAGCAGTTCTTC.

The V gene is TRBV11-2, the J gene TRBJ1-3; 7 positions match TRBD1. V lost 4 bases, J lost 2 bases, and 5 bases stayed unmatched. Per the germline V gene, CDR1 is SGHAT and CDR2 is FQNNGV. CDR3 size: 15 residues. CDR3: CASSYRTGPGNTIYF. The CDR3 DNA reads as TGTGCCAGCAGCTATAGGACAGGTCCTGGAAACACCATATATTTT.

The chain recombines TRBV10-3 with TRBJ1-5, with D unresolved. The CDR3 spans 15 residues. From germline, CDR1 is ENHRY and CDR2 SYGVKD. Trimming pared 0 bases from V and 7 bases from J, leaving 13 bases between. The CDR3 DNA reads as TGTGCCATCAGTGAGTCGGGAGGGTCAAAACAGCCCCAGCATTTT. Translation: CAISESGGSKQPQHF.

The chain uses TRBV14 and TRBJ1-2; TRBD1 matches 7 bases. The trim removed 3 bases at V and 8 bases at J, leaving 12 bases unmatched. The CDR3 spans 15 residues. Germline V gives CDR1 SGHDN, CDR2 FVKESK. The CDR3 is CASSHHDRVSHGYTF. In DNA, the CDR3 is TGTGCCAGCAGCCACCACGACAGGGTTTCTCACGGCTACACCTTC.

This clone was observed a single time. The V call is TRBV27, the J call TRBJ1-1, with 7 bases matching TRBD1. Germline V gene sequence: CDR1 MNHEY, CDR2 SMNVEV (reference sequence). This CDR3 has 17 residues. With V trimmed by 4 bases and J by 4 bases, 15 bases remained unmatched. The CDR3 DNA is TGTGCCAGCAGTTCTTTAGTAGGGGGCGGGTTTGGCACTGAAGCTTTCTTT. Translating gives CASSSLVGGGFGTEAFF.

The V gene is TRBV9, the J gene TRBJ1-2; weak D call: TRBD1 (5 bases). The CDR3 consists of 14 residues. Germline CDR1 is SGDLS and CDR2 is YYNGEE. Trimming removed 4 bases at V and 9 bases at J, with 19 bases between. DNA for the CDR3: TGTGCCAGCAGCTACCGGGACCGAAGTATGAGCTACACCTTC. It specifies CASSYRDRSMSYTF. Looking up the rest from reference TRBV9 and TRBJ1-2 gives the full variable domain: DSGVTQTPKHLITATGQRVTLRCSPRSGDLSVYWYQQSLDQGLQFLIQYYNGEERAKGNILERFSAQQFPDLHSELNLSSLELGDSALYFCASSYRDRSMSYTFGSGTRLTVV.

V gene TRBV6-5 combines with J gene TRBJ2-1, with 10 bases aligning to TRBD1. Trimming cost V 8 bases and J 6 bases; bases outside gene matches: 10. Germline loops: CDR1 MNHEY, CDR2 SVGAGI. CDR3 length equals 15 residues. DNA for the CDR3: TGTGCCAGCCGAATCGACAGGGGGCTCCCCAATGAGCAGTTCTTC. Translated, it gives CASRIDRGLPNEQFF.